This T cell receptor (beta chain) was captured by sequencing in a study of shared clonotypes between healthy human individuals. Overall study: The study drew on a couple of women and a few men aged 18 to 49 as donors.

This clone was seen a few times. No antigen is known for it. Findings and caveats of the study: Among donors, sharing of clonotypes was expected to be affected by sequencing depth.

The CDR3 spans 13 residues. Germline V gene sequence: CDR1 SGHTA, CDR2 FQGNSA. V lost 5 bases and J 5 bases, leaving 11 bases between the germline ends. Only in-frame clones appear in the TCRdb table, and some are missing; sequencing was by immunoSEQ multiplex PCR. The sample contains fewer than 400,000 clones, 74% of which appear only once. Each sample came from a Caucasian adult donor living in Nashville, Tennessee. J is TRBJ2-3 and V is TRBV7-2; possible D gene TRBD2, 5 bases. The TCR was taken from a man aged 25 to 40 in good health. The sample consisted of memory CD4+ T cells sorted from blood. Subset meaning: CD45RA-negative fraction. This chain's CDR3 is CASSPFAGDTQYF. The CDR3 DNA sequence: TGTGCCAGCAGCCCATTTGCGGGAGATACGCAGTATTTT.